This T cell receptor (beta chain) was identified in a study of cytomegalovirus exposure and HLA in healthy donors (dated by TCRdb to about 2017). With respect to the entire study: According to an earlier analysis of a few hundred of the donors, some 180 million T cells yielded roughly 110 million unique TCR beta sequences and approximately 300 Gb of sequence data. About 280 gigabases of sequencing data and around 85 million unique TCR sequences made up an early release that covered nearly 650 HLA-typed donors. Among the roughly 400 genotyped donors, around 81% belonged to the genetic ancestry cluster associated with self-reported Caucasian donors. The aim of the study was to test whether cataloging public T cell receptors could identify signatures of past pathogen exposure. Using immunosequencing, the study profiled T cell repertoires from 500 to 800 subjects and related those repertoires to cytomegalovirus serostatus. Besides the first cohort of around 700 subjects, a separate validation cohort made up of some 110 different subjects was used. The study combined high-throughput TCR immunosequencing, statistical association of individual TCRs with disease status, and machine learning to predict cytomegalovirus infection status. In a later analysis, previously published TCR beta repertoires from 550 to 750 donors were re-analyzed and high-resolution HLA genotyping was added so that TCR occurrence patterns could be studied. Rather than drawing on any new phenotypic data, the later analysis identified candidate immune exposures from TCR beta sequences and the way those sequences occurred across donors. In an earlier analysis of 587 of the donors, high-throughput TCR beta sequencing was used to judge whether each TCR beta V gene segment behaved as functional or pseudogenic. Donor age, sex, ethnicity and CMV serostatus were compiled together with the repertoire data. A later genetic analysis took genome-wide SNP genotypes for about 55% of the roughly 670 donors and used that subset as a discovery cohort. All discovery cohort repertoires had been generated on a single sequencing platform. HLA typing included class I and class II loci at four-digit resolution. Typing coverage varied by locus: 629-630 donors for A, B, C, DRB1 and DQB1; about 520 for DQA1; more than 600 for DPA1; 450 to 480 for DPB1. Roughly five DR-DQ haplotypes were treated as single units for association and clustering because of strong linkage in the cohort. On average, roughly 250,000 unique TCR beta nucleotide sequences were sequenced per donor among a few hundred genotyped donors of the cohort, with 15% to 20% of those sequences being non-productive. On the study overall, not on this receptor specifically: A later analysis found that most CMV-associated TCR beta chains appeared HLA-restricted, with HLA associations seemingly driven largely by CMV exposure. A later analysis associated about 18,000 TCR beta sequences with specific HLA alleles at a false discovery rate of 0.05. In a later analysis, the rate of TCR association differed among HLA loci, with DRB1 alleles having the most associated TCRs and HLA-C alleles having the fewest. Assigning TCR associations to individual alleles was difficult when HLA alleles, especially DR and DQ, strongly co-occurred. For the cohort, immune exposure information was limited to CMV serostatus. An earlier analysis of 587 of the donors showed that most TCR beta V segments appeared in productive rearrangements either about 87% or about 30% of the time, which broadly matched IMGT annotations. A cluster of highly shared sequence variants was judged likely to represent a technical artifact of the sequencing pipeline. This cohort had only TCR beta chains sequenced, and the lack of alpha or paired-chain data limited which features could be detected. Most TCR sequences were seen in very few donors, while some public TCRs were found in many individuals. Linkage disequilibrium might explain the correlated functional status among segregating V segments, but an unknown experimental factor could not be excluded. Some IMGT-functional V segments, including TRBV6-2 and TRBV6-3, could not be told apart with the 87-base-pair reads, so those segments were excluded. In both the original and validation cohorts, the classifier was reported to diagnose cytomegalovirus status with high specificity and sensitivity. A later analysis found that HLA-associated TCR beta chains were more clonally expanded and had lower generation probabilities than equally common non-associated chains. HLA typing was unavailable for some donors at each locus, so association tests used only the typed subset. In vitro tests confirmed that three of the cytomegalovirus-associated TCR beta chains recognize cytomegalovirus antigens. Sequencing depth was assumed to be roughly uniform across donors in the presence/absence analyses, though that assumption may not hold. A further reported finding was that TCR beta sequences accurately predicted the HLA-A and HLA-B alleles for most subjects in the first cohort. According to a later analysis, parvovirus B19, influenza, CMV and Epstein-Barr virus appeared linked to several top co-occurrence clusters. An association between a missense DCLRE1C variant and V-gene and J-gene trimming of TCR beta chains was found in a later genetic analysis and replicated in an independent cohort. Because counts were too low, 15 to 20 rarely observed V segments, including chromosome 9 orphons, were left out of the earlier analysis of some 600 of the donors. Compared with the approximately 670-donor mean, donors in an Asian-associated ancestry cluster had fewer N-insertions in productive TCRs, according to a later genetic analysis. It was suggested by the authors that the approach could potentially be generalized to other disease states and immunological phenotypes. The study listed 164 TCR beta chains as associated with cytomegalovirus.

V is shortened by 7 bases, J by 5 bases, and the region joining them spans 11 bases. The germline V gene specifies SNHLY as CDR1 and FYNNEI as CDR2. Taken from cysteine to phenylalanine, the CDR3 has 13 residues. Left in the record is the CDR3 DNA by itself, 39 bases read in frame from the first base. The library was generated by the immunoSEQ multiplex PCR assay. For the multiplex PCR, a mixture combining 60 forward primers for TCR Vbeta segments and 13 reverse primers for TCR Jbeta segments was used. A multiplex PCR assay on genomic DNA amplified the CDR3 region of rearranged TCR beta genes. The Illumina HiSeq System was used to sequence the amplified TCR beta libraries as 87-base-pair reads. As for how the authors treated the data: A later analysis tallied around 82 million unique TCR beta chains across the roughly 610 repertoires, and about 12 million of those chains were shared by two or more donors. Raw reads were error-corrected and collapsed into unique sequences with a nearest-neighbor algorithm that merged closely related sequences to remove PCR and sequencing errors. To assign V, D and J gene segments, CDR3 sequences were aligned to IMGT reference sequences. For a sequence to be retained, a match of at least six nucleotides was required to both a V gene segment and a J gene segment. Rearrangements were classified as productive when the CDR3 lacked stop codons and remained in frame with V and J, and all other rearrangements were classified as non-productive. Following IMGT convention, CDR3 was defined as the stretch from the second conserved V-encoded cysteine to the conserved J-encoded phenylalanine. The earlier analysis of some 550 of the donors excluded any sequence lacking an unambiguous match to a single V gene segment. In an earlier analysis of around 590 of the donors, a V segment was called functional when productive rearrangements were above 56.7%, and segregating when the standard deviation between donors exceeded 5%. A statistical classification framework was developed to diagnose cytomegalovirus status using the catalog of TCR beta chain sequences. In a later analysis, TCR nucleotide sequences were compared against IMGT/GENE-DB human TR gene sequences so that V and J genes could be assigned. The TCRdist pipeline was used in a later analysis to assign CDR3 sequences and most-parsimonious VDJ recombination scenarios. In a later analysis, each TCR beta chain was defined by its CDR3 amino acid sequence together with its V-gene family, and reads without a unique V-gene family were excluded. A later analysis removed several hundred highly shared, low-generation-probability nucleotide sequences to deal with suspected cross-contamination and a sequencing artifact. In a later analysis, a clonal expansion index for each public chain was calculated from normalized within-repertoire ranks of inferred template counts. In a later analysis, generation probabilities were computed with a VDJ recombination model fitted to out-of-frame rearrangements, and the resulting probabilities were checked against IGoR. Hypergeometric tests were used in a later analysis to score TCR-TCR, TCR-HLA and TCR-CMV co-occurrence, with a repertoire-size bias correction applied to the TCR pairs. In a later analysis, false discovery rates were estimated by permuting HLA or CMV assignments 20 times. In a later analysis, co-occurring TCRs were grouped with DBSCAN, and TCRdist sequence similarity was added when clustering was performed within HLA-allele-positive subsets. For co-occurrence clustering, repertoires with fewer than 30,000 or more than 120,000 public chains were excluded, along with roughly 5 repertoires with anomalous nucleotide sharing. TCRdb stores this immuneACCESS table with in-frame sequences only. Part of the clones is absent; in the studies checked, under half of the shortfall reflects unresolved V genes, and no reason is known for the rest. V, J and clone size are taken as reported in that table, and D and trimming were inferred from the DNA itself. The sample table records 150,000 to 200,000 clones; approximately 79% of these occur just once. 2% to 2.5% of the sample belongs to the ten largest clones.

The cohort was made up of several hundred healthy bone marrow donors. At the time of sampling, every cohort member was nominally healthy, though immune exposures that went unrecorded were likely present. The donor was CMV seronegative and belonged to the group of 352 seronegative cohort members. Every donor gave a peripheral blood sample, and the peripheral blood mononuclear cells from that sample were used for TCR beta sequencing. Genomic DNA extraction from the blood cell samples was performed with the Qiagen DNeasy Blood Extraction Kit. In the case of this clone: Its antigen remains undetermined. Per-base qualities were not stored, and no clone one base away is much larger.

Recombination linked TRBV2 to TRBJ2-2, with TRBD2 as a weak D call on 6 bases. Sequencing was performed on PBMCs. This sequence was found in a male donor in good health and CMV-seronegative. Here is the DNA: TGTGCCAGCAATTGGGACTCGACCGGGGAGCTGTTTTTT. Translated, it gives CASNWDSTGELFF.